The 12 T cell receptor beta chains reported below all come from one sample, sequenced in a study of T cells in Graves' hyperthyroidism and ophthalmopathy. TCR beta CDR3 regions were amplified from RNA. TCR CDR3 underwent first-round RT-PCR with the HTBI primer set. TCRdb independently ran MiXCR on the multiplex PCR reads; one entry per CDR3 protein. The data contain about 96,000 distinct CDR3 sequences, over 50% of them singletons. The sample taken for sequencing was blood. The receptors derive from a woman between 40 and 50 years old with Graves' hyperthyroidism.

V and J are TRBV9 and TRBJ2-7, with 9 bases aligning to TRBD2. Germline assignment: CDR1 SGDLS and CDR2 YYNGEE. The junction had 6 bases not matched to a gene; V was cut back by 3 bases and J by 2 bases. This CDR3 has 15 amino acids. The CDR3 nucleotides read TGTGCCAGCAGCGCCGGACTAGCGCCGACCTACGAGCAGTACTTC. This codes for CASSAGLAPTYEQYF.

This chain links TRBV7-2 with TRBJ1-2; D unresolved. V lost 3 bases to trimming and J lost 0 bases, with 8 bases between them. The CDR3 extends over 14 amino acids. Germline V CDR1 and CDR2: SGHTA, FQGNSA. CDR3 region: CASSFIGPNYGYTF. The CDR3 DNA sequence: TGTGCCAGCAGCTTCATCGGGCCTAACTATGGCTACACCTTC.

This clonotype was seen ten or more times. The chain joins TRBV12-3 or TRBV12-4 to TRBJ1-2; tentatively, D is TRBD1 (6 bases). This CDR3 spans 13 amino acids. With 5 bases removed from V and 1 base from J, the gap between germline ends came to 8 bases. CDR3 sequence: CASSLDSNYGYTF. The CDR3 DNA sequence: TGTGCCAGCAGTCTGGACAGTAACTATGGCTACACCTTC.

The chain has TRBV7-2 and TRBJ1-1; no clear D. Trimming stripped 0 bases from V and 0 bases from J, with 5 bases between. The CDR3 runs to 14 residues. Germline CDR1 SGHTA, CDR2 FQGNSA. CDR3 loop: CASSLAPMNTEAFF. The CDR3 bases are TGTGCCAGCAGCTTAGCGCCCATGAACACTGAAGCTTTCTTT.

This clonotype was observed at least ten times. The CDR3 DNA reads as TGTGCCATCAGTGAGTCATGGGGGGGGAGACACGAGCAGTACTTC. Translating gives CAISESWGGRHEQYF. J is TRBJ2-7 and V is TRBV10-3, with 7 bases matching TRBD2. The V gene end was trimmed by 0 bases and the J gene end by 5 bases; junction bases not matched to a gene: 7. From germline, CDR1 is ENHRY and CDR2 SYGVKD. CDR3 length: 15 residues.

This clonotype was picked up many times. CDR3 nucleotide sequence: TGTGCCAGCAGCTGGCAGGGGATGGAGACCCAGTACTTC. Amino acid sequence: CASSWQGMETQYF. The chain combines TRBV7-2 with TRBJ2-5; tentatively, D is TRBD1 (6 bases). This CDR3 has 13 amino acids. Trimming pared 4 bases from V and 5 bases from J, leaving 11 bases between. Germline CDR1 SGHTA, CDR2 FQGNSA.

The sample holds many counts of this clonotype. The gene calls are TRBV6-5 and TRBJ2-7; D gene ambiguous. The CDR3 is 14 amino acids. CDR1 is MNHEY, CDR2 SVGAGI, per germline. Deletions cut 6 bases from V and 2 bases from J, with 14 bases between. The CDR3 DNA reads as TGTGCCAGCAGATTCCACGGTACGACCTACGAGCAGTACTTC. Amino acid sequence: CASRFHGTTYEQYF.

This clonotype occurred many times. The rearrangement uses TRBV20-1 and TRBJ2-7; 10 bases map to TRBD1. The germline V gene encodes CDR1 DFQATT and CDR2 SNEGSKA (reference sequence). This CDR3 has 14 amino acids. The V gene end was trimmed by 3 bases and the J gene end by 2 bases; junction bases not matched to a gene: 4. CDR3 amino acids: CSASSGQGAYEQYF. The CDR3 DNA is TGCAGTGCTAGTAGTGGACAGGGGGCCTACGAGCAGTACTTC.

To note about this clonotype: This may arise from a read error, as a much more abundant clone is one base away. The V gene is TRBV14, the J gene TRBJ2-7, with 12 bases lining up with TRBD2. The trim removed 4 bases at V and 5 bases at J, leaving 6 bases unmatched. The CDR3 contains 15 residues. Per germline, CDR1 SGHDN and CDR2 FVKESK. For the CDR3, the DNA is TGTGCCAGCAGCCTGAAGACTAGCGGGAGCCACGAGCAGTACTTC. Translation gives CASSLKTSGSHEQYF.

CDR3 in DNA: TGTGCCAGCAGTAAAAGGACTAGCGGGACCTACGAGCAGTACTTC. Encoded protein: CASSKRTSGTYEQYF. This chain connects TRBV7-2 to TRBJ2-7; 12 bases agree with TRBD2. With V trimmed by 6 bases and J by 2 bases, 5 bases remained unmatched. From germline, CDR1 is SGHTA and CDR2 FQGNSA. This CDR3 has 15 residues.

As DNA, the CDR3 is TGCAGCTTGGCAGGGGACGATTCACCCCTCCACTTT. Translated: CSLAGDDSPLHF. This sequence joins TRBV29-1 and TRBJ1-6; tentative D call: TRBD1 (6 bases). CDR3 size: 12 residues. Trimming stripped 8 bases from V and 8 bases from J, with 13 bases between. Germline CDR1 reads SQVTM; CDR2 reads ANQGSEA.

This clonotype occurred many times. The chain employs TRBV6-1 and TRBJ2-7; possibly TRBD1 or TRBD2 for D (5 bases each). The CDR3 is 16 residues long. In germline, CDR1 is MNHNS, CDR2 SASEGT. V was shortened by 1 base and J by 0 bases, with 13 bases between the two germline ends. CDR3 bases: TGTGCCAGCAGTGAAGGCGAGGGGCTAGCCTCCTACGAGCAGTACTTC. Protein sequence: CASSEGEGLASYEQYF.